Following are 15 T cell receptor beta chains from one sample sequenced in a study of blood T cell repertoires in COVID-19. The method was immunoSEQ multiplex PCR; TCRdb's version includes in-frame clones alone and lacks a portion of them. Found here are roughly 180,000 clones, 85% to 90% of them singletons; the top ten hold just under 8.5%. Sequenced sample: peripheral blood. The receptors shown here come from a woman between 55 and 75 years old with acute or convalescent COVID-19.

The chain recombines TRBV12-3 or TRBV12-4 with TRBJ1-5; possible D gene TRBD1, 6 bases. The CDR3 has 13 residues. Trimming stripped 4 bases from V and 3 bases from J, with 7 bases between. CDR3 protein: CASSYRDNQPQHF. CDR3 sequence (DNA): TGTGCCAGCAGTTACAGGGACAATCAGCCCCAGCATTTT.

This clone has only one observation. This sequence joins TRBV7-2 and TRBJ2-1, with D possibly matching TRBD2 (5 bases). Germline CDR1 and CDR2: SGHTA and FQGNSA. The CDR3 runs to 14 residues. Trimming took 1 base from V and 6 from J, leaving 10 bases between them. The CDR3 coding sequence is TGTGCCAGCAGCTTAGGAGGGTTAAGCAATGAGCAGTTCTTC. Residues: CASSLGGLSNEQFF.

The chain employs TRBV11-2 and TRBJ1-5; 7 bases match TRBD1. Germline V gene sequence: CDR1 SGHAT, CDR2 FQNNGV. The CDR3 is 14 amino acids. With 4 bases clipped from V and 1 base from J, the junction kept 1 base outside the gene matches. The CDR3 protein is CASSWGQSNQPQHF. The CDR3 DNA sequence: TGTGCCAGCAGCTGGGGACAGAGCAATCAGCCCCAGCATTTT.

The chain links TRBV6-1 to TRBJ1-2; 8 bases are a match to TRBD1. The V gene's germline CDR1 is MNHNS and CDR2 SASEGT. Germline trimming cut 3 bases from V and 5 bases from J; bases unmatched to any gene: 20. This CDR3 has 19 amino acids. CDR3: CASSDGLKSSDRVRYGYTF. CDR3 DNA: TGTGCCAGCAGTGACGGTTTAAAAAGCTCGGACAGGGTTCGGTATGGCTACACCTTC.

J is TRBJ2-5 and V is TRBV7-6; no definite D call. Germline CDR1 is SGHVS and CDR2 is FNYEAQ. The CDR3 contains 12 residues. V was pared by 4 bases and J by 7 bases, with 10 bases between. The CDR3 nucleotides are TGTGCCAGCAGCTCCTATCGAGGGACCCAGTACTTC. Translation: CASSSYRGTQYF.

This chain connects TRBV19 to TRBJ1-5; a possible D gene is TRBD1 (6 bases). Germline CDR1 is LNHDA and CDR2 is SQIVND (reference sequence). The CDR3 runs to 16 residues. V lost 5 bases to trimming and J lost 6 bases, with 20 bases between them. The CDR3 here is CASSLRNRAASQPQHF. The CDR3 nucleotides read TGTGCCAGTAGTCTTCGCAACAGGGCCGCTTCTCAGCCCCAGCATTTT.

The chain recombines TRBV30 with TRBJ1-2; unclear D gene. Trimming left V 1 base short and J 4 bases short, with 16 bases between. CDR1 and CDR2 (germline): GTSNPN, SVGIG (reference sequence). The CDR3 sequence is 15 residues long. The CDR3 nucleotides are TGTGCCTGGAGTGAATCGGCAGGTTCTACCTATGGCTACACCTTC. This encodes CAWSESAGSTYGYTF.

V is TRBV6-5 and J is TRBJ2-7; 7 bases are shared with TRBD2. Germline V gives CDR1 MNHEY, CDR2 SVGAGI. This CDR3 contains 14 residues. The J segment lost 7 bases and the V segment lost 8 bases, leaving 14 bases of the junction unmatched. CDR3 sequence reads: CASANQAGTTEQYF. The CDR3 nucleotides are TGTGCCAGCGCTAACCAAGCGGGAACTACGGAGCAGTACTTC.

V usage is TRBV2 and J usage is TRBJ2-7, with 9 bases matching TRBD1. This CDR3 has 15 residues. The V segment lost 4 bases and the J segment 2 bases; nucleotides outside the gene matches: 6. Germline values: CDR1 SNHLY, CDR2 FYNNEI. This chain's CDR3 is CASSASGTGPYEQYV. CDR3 sequence (DNA): TGTGCCAGCAGTGCCTCTGGGACAGGGCCCTACGAGCAGTACGTC.

The V gene is TRBV5-8, the J gene TRBJ1-2; 8 positions agree with TRBD1. CDR1 and CDR2 (germline): SGHTS, YDEGEE. Trimming took 1 base from V and 4 from J; bases not matched to a gene: 9. CDR3 size: 16 residues. CDR3 protein: CASSLRQGARFYGYTF. The CDR3 coding sequence is TGTGCCAGCAGCTTGAGGCAGGGGGCACGATTCTATGGCTACACCTTC.

The chain links TRBV18 to TRBJ2-2; 7 bases fit TRBD1. Unmatched junction bases numbered 11, after V lost 3 bases and J lost 7 bases. This CDR3 is 16 amino acids long. Germline CDR1 KGHSH, CDR2 LQKENI. The CDR3 nucleotides are TGTGCCAGCTCACCTCGGAGACAGGGCGTTAGCGGGGAGCTGTTTTTT. It encodes CASSPRRQGVSGELFF.

J is TRBJ1-1 and V is TRBV5-1; 8 bases align to TRBD1. In germline, CDR1 is SGHRS, CDR2 YFSETQ. J was trimmed by 1 base and V by 3 bases; bases with no gene match: 2. CDR3 size: 14 residues. This CDR3 is CASSSQGGNTEAFF. The CDR3 nucleotides read TGCGCCAGCAGCTCACAGGGGGGGAACACTGAAGCTTTCTTT.

The rearrangement joins TRBV21-1 to TRBJ2-5; the tabulated D call, TRBD1, remains unverified against the DNA. TRBV21-1 is a pseudogene locus. The CDR3 sequence is 17 residues long. CDR3 nucleotide sequence: TGTGCCAGCAGCAAAGATGAAAGAGGGACAGCGCTAGAGACCCAGTACTTC. This translates into CASSKDERGTALETQYF.

The genes are TRBV5-1 and TRBJ2-3; 7 bases line up with TRBD2. Germline-derived CDR1 and CDR2 are SGHRS and YFSETQ. The CDR3 sequence is 14 residues long. Losses at the gene ends were 0 bases for V and 4 bases for J; bases not matched to a gene: 2. Here the CDR3 reads CASSLGLAADTQYF. Written as DNA, the CDR3 is TGCGCCAGCAGCTTGGGACTAGCTGCAGATACGCAGTATTTT. Together with reference TRBV5-1 and TRBJ2-3, the CDR3 gives the full variable domain: KAGVTQTPRYLIKTRGQQVTLSCSPISGHRSVSWYQQTPGQGLQFLFEYFSETQRNKGNFPGRFSGRQFSNSRSEMNVSTLELGDSALYLCASSLGLAADTQYFGPGTRLTVL.

The genes are TRBV7-9 and TRBJ2-5; D may be TRBD1 (7 bases). V was clipped by 2 bases and J by 5 bases, with 12 bases between them. Germline V CDR1 and CDR2: SEHNR, FQNEAQ (reference sequence). The CDR3 spans 14 residues. The CDR3 DNA reads TGTGCCAGCAGCTTACAGGGGGGTCCGGAGACCCAGTACTTC. As protein: CASSLQGGPETQYF.